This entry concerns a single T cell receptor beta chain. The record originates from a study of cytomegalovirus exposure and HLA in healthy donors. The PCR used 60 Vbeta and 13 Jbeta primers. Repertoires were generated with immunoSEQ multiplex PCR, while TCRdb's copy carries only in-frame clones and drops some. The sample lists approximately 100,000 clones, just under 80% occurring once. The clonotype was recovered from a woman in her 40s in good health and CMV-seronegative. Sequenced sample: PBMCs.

The CDR3, as DNA: TGTGCCAGTAGTATAGTTGGCAGGGAACCTTACGAGCAGTACTTC. Translation gives CASSIVGREPYEQYF. The chain links TRBV19 to TRBJ2-7; D is possibly TRBD1 (5 bases). Germline V gene data show CDR1 as LNHDA and CDR2 as SQIVND (reference sequence). V was trimmed by 1 base and J by 4 bases, leaving 14 bases between them. The CDR3 loop spans 15 amino acids.